This TCR beta chain was profiled in a study of T cell repertoires in cytomegalovirus infection. One entry per CDR3 protein results from TCRdb running MiXCR on the reads. The sample yields hundreds of thousands of distinct CDR3 sequences, 8% to 10% seen once. This clonotype was picked up many times. Its antigen is undetermined. Study-wide points: HLA-C-restricted TCR beta clonotypes specific for CMV led the ex vivo response.

The sequenced sample consisted of PBMCs. The sequence came from a human donor in good health (CMV status not recorded). Some clones in this sample may be carry-over from other donors' samples.

CDR3 sequence reads: CASSSEFEEQYV. CDR3 DNA sequence: TGTGCCAGCAGTTCAGAGTTCGAAGAGCAGTACGTC. The genes are TRBV28 and TRBJ2-7; no clear D. Germline V gene sequence: CDR1 MDHEN, CDR2 SYDVKM. The CDR3 sequence is 12 residues long. V dropped 4 bases and J dropped 7 bases, with 11 bases sitting between them.